This TCR beta chain was identified during a study of blood T cell dynamics during melanoma immunotherapy. The repertoire was sequenced with immunoSEQ multiplex PCR; TCRdb's copy has only in-frame clones and lacks some. Here the sample spans 8,500 to 10,000 clones, about 90% being singletons. Trimming took 9 bases from V and 7 from J, leaving 15 bases between them. Germline V lookup: CDR1 ENHRY, CDR2 SYGVKD. The CDR3 sequence is 12 residues long. Time point of the sample: pre-treatment baseline. The receptor was isolated from a human donor with melanoma. The rearrangement uses TRBV10-3 and TRBJ2-5; possibly TRBD1 or TRBD2 for D (6 bases each). Sample: blood, taken from a patient treated with checkpoint blockade. Written as DNA, the CDR3 is TGTGCCATAGGGGGGCAGCCAGGGACCCAGTACTTC. Its translation: CAIGGQPGTQYF.